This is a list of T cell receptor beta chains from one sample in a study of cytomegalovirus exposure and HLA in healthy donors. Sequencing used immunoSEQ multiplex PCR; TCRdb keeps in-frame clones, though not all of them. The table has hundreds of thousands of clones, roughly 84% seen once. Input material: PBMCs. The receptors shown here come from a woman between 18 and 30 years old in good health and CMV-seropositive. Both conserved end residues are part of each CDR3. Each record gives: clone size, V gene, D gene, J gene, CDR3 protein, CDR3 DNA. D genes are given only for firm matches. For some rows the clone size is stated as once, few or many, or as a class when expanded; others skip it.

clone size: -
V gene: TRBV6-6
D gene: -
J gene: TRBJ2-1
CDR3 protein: CASSYSTFSYNEQFF
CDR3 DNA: TGTGCCAGCAGTTACTCGACTTTCTCCTACAATGAGCAGTTCTTC

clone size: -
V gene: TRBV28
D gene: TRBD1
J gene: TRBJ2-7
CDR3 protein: CASRKTGIYEQYF
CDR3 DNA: TGTGCCAGCAGAAAGACAGGGATCTACGAGCAGTACTTC

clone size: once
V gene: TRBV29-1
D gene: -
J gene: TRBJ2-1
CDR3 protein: CSVEDPHGGEYNEQFF
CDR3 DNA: TGCAGCGTTGAAGACCCCCACGGAGGAGAGTACAATGAGCAGTTCTTC

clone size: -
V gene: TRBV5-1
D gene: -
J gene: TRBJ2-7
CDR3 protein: CASSNLSGPYEQYF
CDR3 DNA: TGCGCCAGCAGCAACCTTAGCGGTCCCTACGAGCAGTACTTC

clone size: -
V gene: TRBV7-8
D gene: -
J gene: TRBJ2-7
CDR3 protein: CASRYSGRPYEQYF
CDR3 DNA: TGTGCCAGTCGATATTCAGGGCGCCCCTACGAGCAGTACTTC

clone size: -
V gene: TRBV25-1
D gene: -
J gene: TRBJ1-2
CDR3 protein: CASSGPGPEHGYTF
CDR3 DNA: TGTGCCAGCAGTGGTCCTGGGCCAGAACATGGCTACACCTTC

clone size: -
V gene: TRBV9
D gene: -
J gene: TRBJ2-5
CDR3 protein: CASSVDLEGNQETQYF
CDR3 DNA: TGTGCCAGCAGCGTAGATTTAGAGGGTAATCAAGAGACCCAGTACTTC

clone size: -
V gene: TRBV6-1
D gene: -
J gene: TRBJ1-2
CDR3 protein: CASRGEGGFGYTF
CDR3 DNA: TGTGCCAGCAGAGGGGAAGGTGGGTTCGGCTACACCTTC

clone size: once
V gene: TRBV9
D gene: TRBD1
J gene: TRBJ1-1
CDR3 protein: CASSVEGQGNTEAFF
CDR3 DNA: TGTGCCAGCAGCGTAGAAGGACAGGGAAACACTGAAGCTTTCTTT

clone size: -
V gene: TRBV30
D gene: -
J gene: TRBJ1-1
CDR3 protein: CAWSPGMNTEAFF
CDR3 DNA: TGTGCCTGGTCCCCAGGGATGAACACTGAAGCTTTCTTT

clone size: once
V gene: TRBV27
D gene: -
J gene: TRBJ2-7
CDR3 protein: CASSLSVAYEQYF
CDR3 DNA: TGTGCCAGCAGTTTAAGTGTAGCGTACGAGCAGTACTTC

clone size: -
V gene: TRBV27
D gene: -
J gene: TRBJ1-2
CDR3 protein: CASSFQGNYGYTF
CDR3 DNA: TGTGCCAGCAGTTTCCAGGGCAACTATGGCTACACCTTC

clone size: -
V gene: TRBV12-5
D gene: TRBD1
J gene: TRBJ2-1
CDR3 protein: CASVGGQGYNEQFF
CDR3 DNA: TGTGCTAGTGTCGGGGGACAGGGGTATAATGAGCAGTTCTTC

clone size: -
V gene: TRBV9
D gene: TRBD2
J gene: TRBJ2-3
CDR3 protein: CASSVGGTTITDTQYF
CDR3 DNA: TGTGCCAGCAGCGTGGGGGGGACTACCATCACAGATACGCAGTATTTT

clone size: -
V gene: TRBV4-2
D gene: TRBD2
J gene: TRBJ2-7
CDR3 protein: CASSQDYLAGTEYFSYEQYF
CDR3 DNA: TGTGCCAGCAGCCAAGATTACCTAGCGGGCACCGAATATTTTTCCTACGAGCAGTACTTC

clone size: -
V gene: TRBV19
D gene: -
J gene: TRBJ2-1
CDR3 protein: CASSMVQGYNEQFF
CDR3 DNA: TGTGCCAGTAGTATGGTTCAGGGTTACAATGAGCAGTTCTTC

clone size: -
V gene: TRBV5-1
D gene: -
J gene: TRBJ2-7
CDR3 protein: CASSLAETGTQYF
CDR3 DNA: TGCGCCAGCAGCTTGGCCGAAACCGGGACTCAGTACTTC

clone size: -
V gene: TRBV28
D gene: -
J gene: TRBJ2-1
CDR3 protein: CASSLGENGQFF
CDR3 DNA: TGTGCCAGCAGCCTAGGGGAAAACGGGCAGTTCTTC

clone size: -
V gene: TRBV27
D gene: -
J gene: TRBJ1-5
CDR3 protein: CASSYQGWGNQPQHF
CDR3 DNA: TGTGCCAGCAGTTACCAGGGATGGGGCAATCAGCCCCAGCATTTT

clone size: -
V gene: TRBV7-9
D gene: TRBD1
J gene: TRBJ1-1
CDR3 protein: CASSLGQGDTEAFF
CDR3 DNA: TGTGCCAGCAGCTTAGGACAGGGAGACACTGAAGCTTTCTTT

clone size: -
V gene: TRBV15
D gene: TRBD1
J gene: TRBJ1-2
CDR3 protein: CATSRDYVAGGWSDSGYTF
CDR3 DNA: TGTGCCACCAGCAGAGATTATGTGGCAGGGGGGTGGAGTGACAGTGGCTACACCTTC

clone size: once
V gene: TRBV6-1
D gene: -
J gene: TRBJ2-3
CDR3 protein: CASSEQRGSTDTQYF
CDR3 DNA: TGTGCCAGCAGTGAACAGAGGGGGAGCACAGATACGCAGTATTTT

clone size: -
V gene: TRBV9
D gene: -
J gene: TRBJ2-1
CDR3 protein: CASSVVGGSPWDEQFF
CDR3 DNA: TGTGCCAGCAGCGTAGTCGGAGGGTCCCCGTGGGATGAGCAGTTCTTC

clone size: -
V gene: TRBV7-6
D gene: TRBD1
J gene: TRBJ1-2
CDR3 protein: CASSLGKDRGHGYTF
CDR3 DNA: TGTGCCAGCAGCTTAGGGAAGGACAGGGGGCACGGCTACACCTTC

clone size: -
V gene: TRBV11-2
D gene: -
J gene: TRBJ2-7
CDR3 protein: CASTKASTYEQYF
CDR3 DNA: TGTGCCAGCACCAAAGCGTCCACCTACGAGCAGTACTTC

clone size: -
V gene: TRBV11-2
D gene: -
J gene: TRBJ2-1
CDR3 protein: CASSLTGASSYNEQFF
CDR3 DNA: TGTGCCAGCAGCCTAACTGGGGCATCATCCTACAATGAGCAGTTCTTC

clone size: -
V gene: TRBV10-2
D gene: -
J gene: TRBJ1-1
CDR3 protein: CASSEGRDGSGTEAFF
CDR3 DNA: TGCGCCAGCAGTGAGGGGAGGGACGGAAGTGGCACTGAAGCTTTCTTT

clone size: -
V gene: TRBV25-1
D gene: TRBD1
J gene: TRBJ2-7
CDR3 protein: CASSHLTWTGAGYEQYF
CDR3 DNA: TGTGCCAGCAGTCACCTGACCTGGACAGGGGCCGGCTACGAGCAGTACTTC

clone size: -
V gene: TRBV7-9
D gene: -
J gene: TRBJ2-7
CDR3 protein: CASSSARTASYEQYF
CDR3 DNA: TGTGCCAGCAGCTCTGCTCGGACTGCAAGCTACGAGCAGTACTTC

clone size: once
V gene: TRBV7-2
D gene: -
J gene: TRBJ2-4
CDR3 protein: CASSLTVIAGSKNIQYF
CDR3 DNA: TGTGCCAGCAGCTTAACAGTTATTGCGGGCAGCAAAAACATTCAGTACTTC

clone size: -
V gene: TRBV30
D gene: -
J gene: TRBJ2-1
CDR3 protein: CAWSVGPTDNEQFF
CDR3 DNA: TGTGCCTGGAGTGTGGGCCCAACCGACAATGAGCAGTTCTTC

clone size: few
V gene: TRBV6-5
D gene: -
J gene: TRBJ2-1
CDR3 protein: CASSPTLGNEQFF
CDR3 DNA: TGTGCCAGCAGTCCAACGCTAGGCAATGAGCAGTTCTTC

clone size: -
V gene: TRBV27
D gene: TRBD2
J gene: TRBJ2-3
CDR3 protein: CASSSLAGGSTDTQYF
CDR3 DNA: TGTGCCAGCAGTTCGCTAGCGGGAGGTAGCACAGATACGCAGTATTTT

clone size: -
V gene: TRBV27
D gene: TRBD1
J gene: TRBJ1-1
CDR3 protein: CAVQPGQGKPEAFF
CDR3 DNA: TGTGCCGTGCAGCCGGGACAGGGGAAACCTGAAGCTTTCTTT

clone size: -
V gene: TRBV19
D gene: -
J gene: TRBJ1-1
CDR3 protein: CASSIVGVGTEAFF
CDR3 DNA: TGTGCCAGTAGTATCGTCGGGGTTGGCACTGAAGCTTTCTTT

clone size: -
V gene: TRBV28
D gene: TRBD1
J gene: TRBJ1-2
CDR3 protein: CASSSDRVYGYTF
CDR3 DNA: TGTGCCAGCAGCTCGGACAGGGTCTATGGCTACACCTTC

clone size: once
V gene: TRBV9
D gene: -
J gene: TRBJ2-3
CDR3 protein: CASSVVGGGPGDTQYF
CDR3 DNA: TGTGCCAGCAGCGTAGTTGGGGGGGGGCCCGGTGATACGCAGTATTTT

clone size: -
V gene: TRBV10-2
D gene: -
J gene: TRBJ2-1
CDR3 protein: CASAWTGARYNEQFF
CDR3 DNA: TGCGCCAGCGCATGGACGGGAGCCCGTTACAATGAGCAGTTCTTC

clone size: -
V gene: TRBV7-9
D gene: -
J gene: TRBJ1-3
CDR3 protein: CASTQSVPSGNTIYF
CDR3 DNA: TGTGCCAGCACCCAGTCAGTCCCCTCTGGAAACACCATATATTTT

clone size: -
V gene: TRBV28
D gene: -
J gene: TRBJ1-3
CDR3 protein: CASIVGGASYGNTIYF
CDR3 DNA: TGTGCCAGCATCGTAGGGGGGGCATCGTATGGAAACACCATATATTTT

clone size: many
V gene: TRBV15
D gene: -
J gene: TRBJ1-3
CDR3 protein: CATSRDVDTIYF
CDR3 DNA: TGTGCCACCAGCAGAGATGTAGACACCATATATTTT

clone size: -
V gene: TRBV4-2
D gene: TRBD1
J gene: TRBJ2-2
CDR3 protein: CASSVGQGIITGELFF
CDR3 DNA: TGTGCCAGCAGCGTAGGACAGGGGATTATCACCGGGGAGCTGTTTTTT

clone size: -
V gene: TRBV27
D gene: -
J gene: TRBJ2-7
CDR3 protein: CASSLASPSNSYEQYF
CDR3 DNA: TGTGCCAGCAGTTTAGCTAGCCCCTCCAACTCCTACGAGCAGTACTTC

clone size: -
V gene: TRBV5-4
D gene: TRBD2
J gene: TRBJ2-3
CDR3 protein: CASSATTSGRTDTQYF
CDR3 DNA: TGTGCCAGCAGCGCGACGACTAGCGGCCGCACAGATACGCAGTATTTT

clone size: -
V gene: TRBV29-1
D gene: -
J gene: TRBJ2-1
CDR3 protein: CSDQPRENPRGEQFF
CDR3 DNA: TGCAGCGACCAACCCCGGGAGAACCCTCGGGGTGAGCAGTTCTTC

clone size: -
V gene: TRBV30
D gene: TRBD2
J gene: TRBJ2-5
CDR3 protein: CACSPSGREQETQYF
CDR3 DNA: TGTGCCTGCTCCCCTAGCGGGAGGGAACAAGAGACCCAGTACTTC

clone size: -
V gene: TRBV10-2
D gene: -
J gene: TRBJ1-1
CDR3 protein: CASSSGNLTEAFF
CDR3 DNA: TGCGCCAGCAGCTCAGGGAACTTAACTGAAGCTTTCTTT

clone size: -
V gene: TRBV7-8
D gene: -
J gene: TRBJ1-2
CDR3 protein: CASSDFRGPNYGYTF
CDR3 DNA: TGTGCCAGCAGTGATTTCAGGGGCCCTAACTATGGCTACACCTTC

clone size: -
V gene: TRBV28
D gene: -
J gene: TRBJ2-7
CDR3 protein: CASSNRDISYEQYF
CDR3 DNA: TGTGCCAGCAGTAACCGGGACATCTCCTACGAGCAGTACTTC

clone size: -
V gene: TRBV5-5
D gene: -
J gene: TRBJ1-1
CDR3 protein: CASSRQGNTEAFF
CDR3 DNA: TGTGCCAGCAGCCGTCAGGGGAACACTGAAGCTTTCTTT

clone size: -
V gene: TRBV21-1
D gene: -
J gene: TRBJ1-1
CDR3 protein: CASNEDRGKNTEAFF
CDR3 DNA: TGTGCCAGCAATGAGGACAGGGGAAAGAACACTGAAGCTTTCTTT

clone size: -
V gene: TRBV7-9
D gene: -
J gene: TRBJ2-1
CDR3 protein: CASSSTLTGRANEQFF
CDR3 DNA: TGTGCCAGCAGCTCGACCCTAACAGGGCGGGCCAATGAGCAGTTCTTC

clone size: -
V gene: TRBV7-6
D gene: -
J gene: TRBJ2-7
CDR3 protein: CASSQGAGGTYEQYF
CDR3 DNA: TGTGCCAGCAGCCAGGGGGCGGGAGGGACCTACGAGCAGTACTTC

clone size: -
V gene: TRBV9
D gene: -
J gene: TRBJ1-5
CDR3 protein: CASSVGGGQPQHF
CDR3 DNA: TGTGCCAGCAGCGTAGGAGGGGGACAGCCCCAGCATTTT

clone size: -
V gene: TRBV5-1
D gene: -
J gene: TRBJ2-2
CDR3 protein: CASSLGGGGLSNTGELFF
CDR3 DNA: TGCGCCAGCAGCTTGGGGGGAGGTGGATTATCGAACACCGGGGAGCTGTTTTTT

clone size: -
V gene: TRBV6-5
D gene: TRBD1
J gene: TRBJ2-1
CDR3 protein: CASSYSVTGLNEQFF
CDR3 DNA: TGTGCCAGCAGTTACTCGGTGACAGGGCTGAATGAGCAGTTCTTC

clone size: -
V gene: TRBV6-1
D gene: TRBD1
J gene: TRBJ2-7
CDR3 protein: CASSPTGVNREQYF
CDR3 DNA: TGTGCCAGCAGCCCTACAGGGGTAAACCGCGAGCAGTACTTC